Shown below are 9 T cell receptor beta chains from a single sample sequenced in a study of blood T cell repertoires in COVID-19. Measured with immunoSEQ multiplex PCR; TCRdb has only the in-frame clones, and not every one. Of approximately 36,000 clones listed, around four fifths are singletons. The specimen sequenced was peripheral blood. The receptors here all came from a human donor in a cohort sampled during active or convalescent COVID-19. The donor label of this sample is uncertain.

V gene TRBV5-1 combines with J gene TRBJ1-1; possible D gene TRBD1, 6 bases. This CDR3 spans 16 amino acids. Germline CDR1 is SGHRS and CDR2 is YFSETQ. V was shortened by 4 bases and J by 3 bases, with 19 bases between the two germline ends. The CDR3 spells CASSTSTRGRDTEAFF. In DNA, the CDR3 is TGCGCCAGCAGCACCTCAACCAGGGGTAGAGACACTGAAGCTTTCTTT.

The V and J genes are TRBV4-1 and TRBJ2-7, with unresolved D. The CDR3 length is 13 residues. V lost 4 bases to trimming and J lost 6 bases, with 13 bases between them. The germline gives CDR1 MGHRA, CDR2 YSYEKL. CDR3 protein: CASSLPAVGEQYF. The CDR3 bases are TGCGCCAGCAGCCTACCCGCGGTGGGCGAGCAGTACTTC.

This clone was observed a handful of times. The chain links TRBV4-1 to TRBJ1-1, with 7 bases lining up with TRBD1. Trimming took 3 bases from V and 7 from J; bases not matched to a gene: 5. In germline, CDR1 is MGHRA, CDR2 YSYEKL. The length of the CDR3 is 13 residues. This CDR3 reads CASSHDNRGEAFF. The CDR3 DNA follows: TGCGCCAGCAGCCACGATAACAGGGGTGAAGCTTTCTTT.

V and J are TRBV14 and TRBJ1-5, with a weak D call TRBD1 (6 bases). The CDR3 runs to 15 residues. Trimming removed 1 base from V and 7 bases from J, with 14 bases in between. CDR1 SGHDN and CDR2 FVKESK come from the germline V gene. CDR3 in amino acids: CASSQGGGRGQPQHF. DNA for the CDR3: TGTGCCAGCAGCCAAGGGGGCGGCAGGGGCCAGCCCCAGCATTTT.

Sample share makes this clone large. V gene TRBV6-2 or TRBV6-3 combines with J gene TRBJ2-4, with D perhaps TRBD1 (6 bases). CDR3 size: 15 residues. Germline-derived CDR1 and CDR2 are MNHEY and SVGEGT. Trimming took off 2 bases at V and 8 bases at J, with 16 bases between the two ends. This chain's CDR3 is CASSYDLGAKHIQYF. Written as DNA, the CDR3 is TGTGCCAGCAGTTACGACCTGGGGGCAAAGCACATTCAGTACTTC.

The chain has TRBV30 and TRBJ2-2; 9 bases align to TRBD1. CDR3 length: 15 residues. After removal of 5 bases from V and 5 bases from J, the junction contained 9 bases not matched to a gene. The germline CDR1 and CDR2 sequences are GTSNPN and SVGIG (reference sequence). The CDR3 reads CAWGKQGALTGELFF. CDR3 coding DNA: TGTGCCTGGGGGAAACAGGGGGCCCTAACCGGGGAGCTGTTTTTT. The whole variable domain, filled in from reference TRBV30 and TRBJ2-2, reads SQTIHQWPATLVQPVGSPLSLECTVEGTSNPNLYWYRQAAGRGLQLLFYSVGIGQISSEVPQNLSASRPQDRQFILSSKKLLLSDSGFYLCAWGKQGALTGELFFGEGSRLTVL.

The CDR3 spells CASSLNAAQETQYF. CDR3 in DNA: TGCGCCAGCAGCTTAAACGCGGCACAAGAGACCCAGTACTTC. This chain connects TRBV5-1 to TRBJ2-5; no reliable D call. The CDR3 has 14 amino acids. Germline CDR1 SGHRS, CDR2 YFSETQ. V was clipped by 2 bases and J by 2 bases, with 10 bases between them.

This chain connects TRBV11-3 to TRBJ1-6; TRBD1 matches at 8 bases. The CDR3 consists of 15 residues. Germline assignment: CDR1 SGHNT and CDR2 YENEEA. V dropped 8 bases and J dropped 8; count of bases not matched to a gene: 11. The CDR3 loop is CASSRRTGRDSPLHF. The CDR3 nucleotides are TGTGCCAGCTCGCGTAGGACAGGGAGGGATTCACCCCTCCACTTT.

The rearrangement uses TRBV7-9 and TRBJ1-1; 7 bases fit TRBD1. CDR1 is SEHNR and CDR2 is FQNEAQ in the germline V gene (reference sequence). The J segment lost 2 bases and the V segment lost 3 bases, leaving 6 bases of the junction unmatched. The CDR3 is 15 amino acids. The CDR3 reads CASSFIWTGNTEAFF. For the CDR3, the DNA is TGTGCCAGCAGCTTCATCTGGACAGGAAACACTGAAGCTTTCTTT.